The source of this T cell receptor (beta chain) is a study of sequential checkpoint blockade in melanoma. This clone was observed a single time. Sequencing was performed with immunoSEQ multiplex PCR; in TCRdb, only in-frame clones are kept and a portion is missing. The sample holds more than 30,000 clones; 75% to 90% are singletons and the top ten take 22%. Germline assignment: CDR1 SEHNR and CDR2 FQNEAQ (reference sequence). Trimming at V came to 2 bases and at J to 3 bases, leaving 10 bases not matched to a gene. The CDR3 totals 16 residues. Described treatment: randomized to nivolumab then ipilimumab (arm A) or the reverse (arm B).

The genes are TRBV7-9 and TRBJ2-7, with 7 bases matching TRBD1. The TCR comes from a human donor with melanoma. The sequencing here drew on CD8+ T cells sorted from blood (inferred from file names), taken from a patient given nivolumab and ipilimumab in sequence. Here the CDR3 DNA reads TGTGCCAGCAGCTTATTAGGGGGCAGTTTGATCTACGAGCAGTACTTC. It specifies CASSLLGGSLIYEQYF.